The sequence of this TCR beta chain was determined in a study of T-cell memory formation after mild COVID-19. Whole-study results and caveats: While clones contracting from day 15 to 85 were balanced between CD4 and CD8, later expanders leaned CD4+.

One entry per CDR3 protein, called by TCRdb with MiXCR from the 5' RACE reads. The sample lists tens of thousands of distinct CDR3 sequences, roughly 7% seen once, with about 0.8% in the top ten. Trimming stripped 1 base from V and 1 base from J, with 13 bases between. The CDR3 runs to 17 residues. Germline lookup yields CDR1 LGHNA and CDR2 YSLEER. This clonotype was observed many times. Its antigen is not known. The sequenced sample consisted of PBMCs or a T cell subset sorted from them (not recorded which). The TCR originated in an adult who had mild COVID-19 (a few samples of this study predate the infection). Cell type and time point are not known. This chain joins TRBV4-3 and TRBJ2-2; D gene ambiguous. The CDR3 loop reads CASSQGAGPMNTGELFF. DNA for the CDR3: TGCGCCAGCAGCCAAGGCGCAGGCCCAATGAACACCGGGGAGCTGTTTTTT.